The 8 T cell receptor beta chains reported below all come from one sample, sequenced in a study of chemoradiotherapy in HPV16-positive cancers. This table comes from immunoSEQ multiplex PCR, and its TCRdb copy is limited to in-frame clones, with some not included. Here the sample spans fewer than 25,000 clones, around 90% being singletons. The sequencing used blood, collected from a patient who underwent chemoradiotherapy. These receptors were collected from a human donor with HPV-associated anogenital cancer.

As concerns this clone: This CDR3 is also generated by other DNA sequences in the sample. The CDR3 sequence is CASSVRQGDSPLHF. The CDR3 DNA is TGTGCCAGCAGTGTTAGACAGGGTGATTCACCCCTCCACTTT. The V call is TRBV6-1, the J call TRBJ1-6; 7 nucleotides match TRBD1. The CDR3 has 14 residues. Trimming took 4 bases from V and 8 from J; bases not matched to a gene: 5. Germline CDR1 MNHNS, CDR2 SASEGT.

The V call is TRBV30, the J call TRBJ2-7; D might be TRBD1 (6 bases). Germline V gene sequence: CDR1 GTSNPN, CDR2 SVGIG (reference sequence). The CDR3 runs 15 residues. The ends were cut back, 6 bases at V and 3 bases at J, with 21 bases in the middle. CDR3 loop: CACHLFSGQDYEQYF. CDR3 sequence (DNA): TGTGCCTGCCACTTATTTTCGGGACAAGACTACGAGCAGTACTTC.

The genes are TRBV5-1 and TRBJ1-1; 7 positions agree with TRBD1. V lost 7 bases, J lost 0 bases, and 3 bases stayed unmatched. Per the germline V gene, CDR1 is SGHRS and CDR2 is YFSETQ. The CDR3 sequence is 13 residues long. Here the CDR3 reads CASRDSVNTEAFF. The DNA of the CDR3 is TGCGCCAGCCGGGACAGTGTGAACACTGAAGCTTTCTTT.

The chain links TRBV29-1 to TRBJ1-3; no firm D call. V was clipped by 0 bases and J by 0 bases, with 18 bases between them. The CDR3 runs to 18 residues. Germline-derived CDR1 and CDR2 are SQVTM and ANQGSEA. CDR3 in DNA: TGCAGCGTTGAAGACTCCCTAGATGAAAGTAGCTCTGGAAACACCATATATTTT. Translated, it gives CSVEDSLDESSSGNTIYF. Looking up the rest from reference TRBV29-1 and TRBJ1-3 gives the full variable domain: SAVISQKPSRDICQRGTSLTIQCQVDSQVTMMFWYRQQPGQSLTLIATANQGSEATYESGFVIDKFPISRPNLTFSTLTVSNMSPEDSSIYLCSVEDSLDESSSGNTIYFGEGSWLTVV.

This chain links TRBV9 with TRBJ1-3; tentative D call: TRBD1 (6 bases). V was clipped by 3 bases and J by 0 bases, with 22 bases between them. Germline V gene sequence: CDR1 SGDLS, CDR2 YYNGEE. The CDR3 runs 19 residues. The CDR3 DNA sequence: TGTGCCAGCAGCGGACGGGGGGGGCAGGGCCCTATCTCTGGAAACACCATATATTTT. It encodes CASSGRGGQGPISGNTIYF.

This clone occurred once. This chain joins TRBV27 and TRBJ2-7; weak D call: TRBD2 (5 bases). In germline, CDR1 is MNHEY, CDR2 SMNVEV (reference sequence). The CDR3 is 13 amino acids. The ends were cut back, 5 bases at V and 4 bases at J, with 12 bases in the middle. The CDR3 DNA follows: TGTGCCAGCAGTCCCCCCGGAGGATACGAGCAGTACTTC. The encoded protein is CASSPPGGYEQYF.

CDR3 loop: CASSQDMSGGPYNEQFF. The CDR3 nucleotides are TGCGCCAGCAGCCAAGATATGAGCGGGGGTCCGTACAATGAGCAGTTCTTC. The V and J genes are TRBV4-1 and TRBJ2-1; TRBD2 aligns across 8 bases. The CDR3 consists of 17 residues. Germline V gene data show CDR1 as MGHRA and CDR2 as YSYEKL. J lost 4 bases, V lost 0 bases, and 8 bases had no gene match.

V is TRBV18 and J is TRBJ1-5; D is unresolved. The germline CDR1 and CDR2 sequences are KGHSH and LQKENI. Trimming stripped 2 bases from V and 7 bases from J, with 9 bases between. The length of the CDR3 is 13 residues. CDR3 residues: CASSPGLGQPQHF. In nucleotides, the CDR3 is TGTGCCAGCTCACCAGGTTTGGGGCAGCCCCAGCATTTT.